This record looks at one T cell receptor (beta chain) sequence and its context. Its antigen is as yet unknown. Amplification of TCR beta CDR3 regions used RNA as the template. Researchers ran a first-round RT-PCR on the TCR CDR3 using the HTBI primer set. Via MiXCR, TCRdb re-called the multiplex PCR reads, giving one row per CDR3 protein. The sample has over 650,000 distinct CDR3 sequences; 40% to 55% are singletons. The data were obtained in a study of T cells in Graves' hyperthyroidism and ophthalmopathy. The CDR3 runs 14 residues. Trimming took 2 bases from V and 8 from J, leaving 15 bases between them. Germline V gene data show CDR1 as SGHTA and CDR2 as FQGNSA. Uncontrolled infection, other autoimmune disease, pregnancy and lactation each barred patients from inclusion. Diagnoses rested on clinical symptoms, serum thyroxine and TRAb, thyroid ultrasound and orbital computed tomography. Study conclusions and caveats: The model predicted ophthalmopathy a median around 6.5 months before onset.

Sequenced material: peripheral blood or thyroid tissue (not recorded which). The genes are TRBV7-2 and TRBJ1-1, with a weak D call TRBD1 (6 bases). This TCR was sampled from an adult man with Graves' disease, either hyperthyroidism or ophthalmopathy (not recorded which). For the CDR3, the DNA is TGTGCCAGCAGCTTAAGCGTTCTTACAGGGGAAGCTTTCTTT. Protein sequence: CASSLSVLTGEAFF.